A selection of T cell receptor beta chains follows, all from one sample in a study of coeliac disease. Generated by immunoSEQ multiplex PCR, the TCRdb table keeps only in-frame clones and is missing some. The sample records 3,500 to 4,000 clones, around 71% being singletons. Sequenced material: intraepithelial lymphocytes from the gut. The receptors derive from a woman aged 55-70 years with active celiac disease. Each CDR3 is given with its conserved first and last residue. Fields, in order: clone size, D gene, V gene, J gene, CDR3 protein, CDR3 DNA. D genes are given only for firm matches. Clone size is given as once, few, many or a size class.

once	TRBD1	TRBV19	TRBJ1-5	CASSPLGGPINQPQHF	TGTGCCAGTAGTCCCTTAGGGGGCCCCATCAATCAGCCCCAGCATTTT
few	.	TRBV25-1	TRBJ1-3	CASSEFEISGNTIYF	TGTGCCAGCAGTGAATTTGAGATTTCTGGAAACACCATATATTTT